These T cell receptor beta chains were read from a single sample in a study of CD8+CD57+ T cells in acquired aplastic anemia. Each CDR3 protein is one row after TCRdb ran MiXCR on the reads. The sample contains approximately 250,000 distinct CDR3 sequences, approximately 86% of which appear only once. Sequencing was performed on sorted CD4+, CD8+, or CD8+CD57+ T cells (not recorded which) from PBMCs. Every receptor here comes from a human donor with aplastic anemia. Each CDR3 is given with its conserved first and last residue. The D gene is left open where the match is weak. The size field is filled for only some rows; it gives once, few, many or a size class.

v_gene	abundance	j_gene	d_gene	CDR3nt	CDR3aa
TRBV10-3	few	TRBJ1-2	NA	TGTGCCATCAGTGAGTCACCTCATGGCTACACCTTC	CAISESPHGYTF
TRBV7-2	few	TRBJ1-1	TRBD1	TGTGCCAGCAGCTTAGCTGTGACAGGGGATACGCAGGCTTTCTTT	CASSLAVTGDTQAFF
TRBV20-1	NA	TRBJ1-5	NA	TGCAGTGCTAGTGTGAGCTCGGGTCATCAGCCCCAGCATTTT	CSASVSSGHQPQHF
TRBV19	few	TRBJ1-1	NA	TGTGCCAGTAGTATGGGAGGACGGCCAGGCACTGAAGCTTTCTTT	CASSMGGRPGTEAFF
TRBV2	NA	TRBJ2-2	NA	TGTGCCAGCAGGGGCGAGGCGCAGAAAACCGGGGAGCTTTGTTTT	CASRGEAQKTGELCF
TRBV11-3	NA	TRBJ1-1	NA	TGTGCCAGCAGCTTAGATGTGACTGAAGCTTTCTTT	CASSLDVTEAFF
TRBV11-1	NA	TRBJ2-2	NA	TGTGCCAGCAGCTTCGGGACGTTCGCGAACACCGGGGAGCTGTTTTTT	CASSFGTFANTGELFF
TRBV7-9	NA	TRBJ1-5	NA	TGTGCCGGCCGGGGGTCTAAGGAGACCCAGCACCAGGATTTT	CAGRGSKETQHQDF
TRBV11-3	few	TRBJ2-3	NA	TGTGCCAGCAGGTTAGATCTCACAGATACGCAGTATTTT	CASRLDLTDTQYF
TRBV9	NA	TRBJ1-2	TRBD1	TGTGCCACCAGCAGAGAAGGGACAGCGACAGATACGCGCTACACCTTC	CATSREGTATDTRYTF
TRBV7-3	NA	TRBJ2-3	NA	TGTGCCAGCAGCTTAGAGCTAGGTCCGAATACGCAGTCTTTT	CASSLELGPNTQSF
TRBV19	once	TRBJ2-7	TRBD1	TGTGCCAGCAGTGACGGACAGGGTAACAATGAAGCTTACTTC	CASSDGQGNNEAYF
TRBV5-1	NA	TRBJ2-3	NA	TGCGCCAGCACACAGGCAGATACGCAGTATTTT	CASTQADTQYF
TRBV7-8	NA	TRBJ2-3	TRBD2	TGTGCCAGCAGCGTAGCGGGAAGAGCCGAGCAGTATTTT	CASSVAGRAEQYF
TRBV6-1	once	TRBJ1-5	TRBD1	TGTGCCACCAGTGGACATCCGGGACAGGGAGGGCCCCAGCATTTT	CATSGHPGQGGPQHF
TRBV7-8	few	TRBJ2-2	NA	TGTGCCAGCAGCTTAGCGGGGACCGGGGAGCTGTTTTTT	CASSLAGTGELFF
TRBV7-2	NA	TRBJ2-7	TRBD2	TGTGCCAGCAGCTTGCCTAGCGGGGGCGGAGATACGCAGTTC	CASSLPSGGGDTQF
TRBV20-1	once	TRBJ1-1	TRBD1	TGCAGTGCTAGAGCGGGACAGCCCCAAGACACTGAAGCTTTCTTT	CSARAGQPQDTEAFF
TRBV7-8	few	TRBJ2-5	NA	TGTGCCACCAGCATAGCCTCCAGCCCAGAGACCCAGTACTTC	CATSIASSPETQYF
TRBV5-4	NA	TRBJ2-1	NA	TGTGCCAGCAGCTTTACTAGGGGGGGAACCTACAATGAGCAGTTCTTC	CASSFTRGGTYNEQFF
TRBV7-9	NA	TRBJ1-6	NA	TGCGCCAGCAGCTTGGATCCAGGTGGTAGTTCACCCCTCCACTTT	CASSLDPGGSSPLHF
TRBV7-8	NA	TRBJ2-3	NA	TGTGCCAGCAGCTTAGCTCCAGACGGCGCAGCCCTGTCCTTT	CASSLAPDGAALSF
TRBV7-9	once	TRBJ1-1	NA	TGTGCCAGCAGCTTAGATCTGAGGGAGCAGTCTGAAGGATTCTTT	CASSLDLREQSEGFF
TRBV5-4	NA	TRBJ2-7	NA	TGTGCCAGCAGCACCCGTCCCGCGGCAGGGGGGCAGAGAGAGCAGTACTTC	CASSTRPAAGGQREQYF
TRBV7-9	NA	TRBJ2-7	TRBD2	TGTGCCAGCAGCTTAGTACCCGGGGGGGTGGGAGCCTACGAGCAGTACTTC	CASSLVPGGVGAYEQYF
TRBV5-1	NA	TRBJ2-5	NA	TGCGCCAGCAGCATGCGTACGGACGATAAGACCCAGTACTTC	CASSMRTDDKTQYF
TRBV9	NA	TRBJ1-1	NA	TGTGCCAGCAGCGTAGCTGGGTACATTCAGTACTTCTTCTTT	CASSVAGYIQYFFF
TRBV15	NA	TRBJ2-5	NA	TGTAGCGTTAACAGAGAGAGCTCGGGAGAGACCCAGTACTTC	CSVNRESSGETQYF
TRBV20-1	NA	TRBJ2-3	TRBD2	TGCAGTGCCAGTAGTTGGGGACTAGCGGGGGCCACAGATACGCAGTATTTT	CSASSWGLAGATDTQYF
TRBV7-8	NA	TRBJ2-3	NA	TGTGCCAGCACCCTAGCGAGAGTTCCCGATGCGCACTATTTT	CASTLARVPDAHYF
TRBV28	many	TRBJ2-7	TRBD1	TGTGCCAGCAGTGGCCCGGCGGACAGGGGAACCTACGAGCAGTACTTC	CASSGPADRGTYEQYF
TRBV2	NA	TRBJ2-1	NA	TGTGCCAGCAGGGCGGACAGTTACAATGAGCAGTTCTTC	CASRADSYNEQFF
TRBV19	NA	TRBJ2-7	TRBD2	TGTGCCAGTAGCCCAACACTAGCGGGGTTTGACTACGAGCAGTACTTC	CASSPTLAGFDYEQYF
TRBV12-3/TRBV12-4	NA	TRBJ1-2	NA	TGTGCCAGCAGTTTATTGGCCTTAGGTGGCTACACCTTC	CASSLLALGGYTF
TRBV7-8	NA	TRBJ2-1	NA	TGTGCCAGCAGCTTTCATCCAGTCGGGGCAGCGTTTTTC	CASSFHPVGAAFF
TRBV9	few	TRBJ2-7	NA	TGTGCCAGCAGCGTAACGAGGCAAGATGAGCAGTACTTC	CASSVTRQDEQYF
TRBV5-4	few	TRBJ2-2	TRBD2	TGTGCCAGCAGCTTTACTAGCGGGTTCGCGAACACCGGGGAGCTGTTTTTT	CASSFTSGFANTGELFF
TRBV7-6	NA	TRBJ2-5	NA	TGTGCCAGCAGCTCAAGACTAGTTGAGACCCAGTACTTC	CASSSRLVETQYF